The present TCR beta chain was sequenced within a study of cytotoxic CD8 clonotypes in ibrutinib-treated CLL. Across the whole study: Partial response was seen in around 25 patients and complete response in 2; after median about 70 months, around 14 stayed remitted, approximately twelve progressed.

V was clipped by 3 bases and J by 1 base, with 9 bases between them. The germline CDR1 and CDR2 sequences are MDHEN and SYDVKM. CDR3 length equals 14 residues. Of note for this clone: Its antigen is still unknown.

Findings and limits, study-wide: Sampling times, which were not matched between the groups, differed between sustained-remission patients and progressing patients. Clonality was elevated at ibrutinib response and had returned toward baseline at progression.

Sequencing was performed with immunoSEQ multiplex PCR; in TCRdb, only in-frame clones are kept and a portion is missing. The sample consists of approximately 48,000 clones, 53% of them appearing once. This sequence was found in a human donor with chronic lymphocytic leukemia. This chain links TRBV28 with TRBJ1-2; D call uncertain. The specimen comprised PBMCs, sampled after 12 months of ibrutinib treatment. CDR3: CASSFEGLNYGYTF. CDR3 nucleotides: TGTGCCAGCAGTTTCGAAGGGCTTAACTATGGCTACACCTTC.